These 29 T cell receptor beta chains share one sample of origin, sequenced in a study of cytotoxic CD8 clonotypes in ibrutinib-treated CLL. The data were produced by immunoSEQ multiplex PCR, yet TCRdb's version contains in-frame clones alone and is incomplete. The table lists about 9,400 clones, over 55% of them singletons. The sample here was PBMCs, taken before ibrutinib treatment. These receptors all come from a human donor with chronic lymphocytic leukemia.

The chain recombines TRBV27 with TRBJ2-3, with TRBD1 matching over 8 bases. The trim removed 6 bases at V and 2 bases at J, leaving 4 bases unmatched. Germline CDR1 is MNHEY and CDR2 is SMNVEV (reference sequence). The CDR3 totals 14 residues. As DNA, the CDR3 is TGTGCCAGCAGCTGGACAGGGTACACAGATACGCAGTATTTT. As protein: CASSWTGYTDTQYF.

CDR3 in DNA: TGTGCCAGCAGCACGGGACTCTACGAGCAGTACTTC. The encoded protein is CASSTGLYEQYF. This chain connects TRBV7-9 to TRBJ2-7, with D possibly matching TRBD2 (6 bases). Trimming removed 5 bases at V and 3 bases at J, with 8 bases between. The CDR3 totals 12 residues. Germline V CDR1 and CDR2: SEHNR, FQNEAQ (reference sequence). Based on the CDR3 plus reference TRBV7-9 and TRBJ2-7, the full variable domain is DTGVSQNPRHKITKRGQNVTFRCDPISEHNRLYWYRQTLGQGPEFLTYFQNEAQLEKSRLLSDRFSAERPKGSFSTLEIQRTEQGDSAMYLCASSTGLYEQYFGPGTRLTVT.

By sample share, this clone is medium-sized (0.01 to 0.1%). The chain recombines TRBV7-9 with TRBJ1-1; 10 nucleotides line up with TRBD1. The V gene's germline CDR1 is SEHNR and CDR2 FQNEAQ (reference sequence). With V trimmed by 6 bases and J by 4 bases, 5 bases remained unmatched. This CDR3 has 14 residues. In DNA, the CDR3 is TGTGCCAGCAGATTGACAGGGGGCGGCACTGAAGCTTTCTTT. It yields the protein CASRLTGGGTEAFF. Together with reference TRBV7-9 and TRBJ1-1, the CDR3 gives the full variable domain: DTGVSQNPRHKITKRGQNVTFRCDPISEHNRLYWYRQTLGQGPEFLTYFQNEAQLEKSRLLSDRFSAERPKGSFSTLEIQRTEQGDSAMYLCASRLTGGGTEAFFGQGTRLTVV.

The CDR3 reads CASSARDGPSYEQYF. The CDR3 DNA reads as TGTGCCAGCAGCGCCCGGGACGGCCCCTCCTACGAGCAGTACTTC. The chain combines TRBV7-6 with TRBJ2-7, with D possibly being TRBD1 or TRBD2 (5 bases each). Per germline, CDR1 SGHVS and CDR2 FNYEAQ. This CDR3 has 15 residues. Between the trimmed V and J ends, which lost 5 bases and 0 bases, there was a span of 14 bases. The whole variable domain, remainder taken from reference TRBV7-6 and TRBJ2-7, is GAGVSQSPRYKVTKRGQDVALRCDPISGHVSLYWYRQALGQGPEFLTYFNYEAQQDKSGLPNDRFSAERPEGSISTLTIQRTEQRDSAMYRCASSARDGPSYEQYFGPGTRLTVT.

V gene TRBV7-2 combines with J gene TRBJ2-7; D unclear. The V end was cut by 4 bases, the J end by 5 bases, with 12 bases between. The CDR3 is made up of 13 amino acids. Germline loops: CDR1 SGHTA, CDR2 FQGNSA. The CDR3 DNA reads TGTGCCAGCAGCTACCGTCTGAGCAACGAGCAGTACTTC. Translation: CASSYRLSNEQYF.

This clone was seen a single time. The V gene is TRBV13, the J gene TRBJ2-7; 8 bases are shared with TRBD1. The CDR3 sequence is 15 residues long. Germline-derived CDR1 and CDR2 are PRHDT and FYEKMQ (reference sequence). J lost 6 bases, V lost 5 bases, and 12 bases had no gene match. The CDR3 protein is CASSPGQGSRSEQYF. The CDR3 nucleotides are TGTGCCAGCAGCCCCGGACAGGGTTCCCGGAGCGAGCAGTACTTC. Combining the CDR3 with reference TRBV13 and TRBJ2-7 gives the whole variable domain AAGVIQSPRHLIKEKRETATLKCYPIPRHDTVYWYQQGPGQDPQFLISFYEKMQSDKGSIPDRFSAQQFSDYHSELNMSSLELGDSALYFCASSPGQGSRSEQYFGPGTRLTVT.

This chain connects TRBV6-1 to TRBJ2-5; D may correspond to TRBD1 or TRBD2 (7 bases each). The CDR3 is made up of 12 amino acids. Deletions cut 8 bases from V and 4 bases from J, with 11 bases between. Germline CDR1 and CDR2: MNHNS and SASEGT. CDR3 region: CASFRGGETQYF. For the CDR3, the DNA is TGTGCCAGCTTCAGGGGGGGAGAGACCCAGTACTTC.

The chain joins TRBV5-1 to TRBJ2-3, with TRBD2 as a possible D gene (6 bases). The CDR3 consists of 16 residues. V shed 4 bases and J shed 1 base, with 16 bases lying between them. The germline gives CDR1 SGHRS, CDR2 YFSETQ. The CDR3 DNA is TGCGCCAGCAGCCCATTCGGGGGAATGGGCACAGATACGCAGTATTTT. Translation gives CASSPFGGMGTDTQYF.

The V gene is TRBV6-1, the J gene TRBJ1-5; D is undetermined. The CDR3 covers 14 residues. The V and J ends lost 6 bases and 3 bases respectively, with 12 bases between them. Germline V lookup: CDR1 MNHNS, CDR2 SASEGT. The CDR3 DNA follows: TGTGCCAGCAGGGAGATTGGGGTCAATCAGCCCCAGCATTTT. Translating gives CASREIGVNQPQHF.

The rearrangement uses TRBV6-1 and TRBJ2-5, with 7 bases aligning to TRBD1. The V segment lost 6 bases and the J segment 4 bases; nucleotides outside the gene matches: 5. Germline CDR1 MNHNS, CDR2 SASEGT. CDR3 size: 13 residues. The CDR3 reads CASRPTGVETQYF. Written as DNA, the CDR3 is TGTGCCAGCAGACCCACAGGGGTAGAGACCCAGTACTTC.

The chain joins TRBV30 to TRBJ2-5; D remains unclear. The CDR3 is 13 amino acids. V was trimmed by 0 bases and J by 4 bases, leaving 9 bases between them. The germline CDR1 and CDR2 sequences are GTSNPN and SVGIG (reference sequence). The CDR3 spells CAWSVRTGETQYF. For the CDR3, the DNA is TGTGCCTGGAGTGTCCGTACCGGAGAGACCCAGTACTTC.

This clone has a handful of counts. J is TRBJ1-2 and V is TRBV6-5; unclear D gene. Trimming removed 2 bases at V and 4 bases at J, with 14 bases between. CDR3 length equals 15 residues. CDR1 and CDR2 from the germline V gene are MNHEY and SVGAGI. The CDR3 nucleotides are TGTGCCAGCAGTTACCCCCTAGGGCCGGGCTATGGCTACACCTTC. Its protein product is CASSYPLGPGYGYTF.

The V gene is TRBV2, the J gene TRBJ2-1; D is possibly TRBD1 or TRBD2 (6 bases each). Germline CDR1 SNHLY, CDR2 FYNNEI. V gave up 8 bases and J gave up 7 bases, with 21 bases separating them. There are 15 residues in the CDR3. The CDR3 is CASGGGAGARNEQFF. The DNA for the CDR3 is TGTGCCAGCGGGGGAGGCGCAGGGGCGAGGAATGAGCAGTTCTTC.

The chain combines TRBV5-6 with TRBJ1-4, with TRBD1 matching 12 bases. This CDR3 region has 16 residues. The ends lost 0 bases at V and 5 bases at J; junction bases unmatched: 2. The germline gives CDR1 SGHDT, CDR2 YYEEEE. The CDR3 protein is CASSLAGTGGNEKLFF. In DNA, the CDR3 is TGTGCCAGCAGCTTGGCGGGGACAGGGGGCAATGAAAAACTGTTTTTT.

The rearrangement joins TRBV4-1 to TRBJ2-3; D perhaps matches TRBD2 (6 bases). The germline gives CDR1 MGHRA, CDR2 YSYEKL. The length of the CDR3 is 17 residues. Between the trimmed V and J ends, which lost 5 bases and 0 bases, there was a span of 18 bases. CDR3: CASSYRHVGTSTDTQYF. CDR3 DNA sequence: TGCGCCAGCAGCTATCGTCACGTGGGGACTAGCACAGATACGCAGTATTTT.

The V call is TRBV28, the J call TRBJ1-2; tentatively, D is TRBD1 (5 bases). Trimming cost V 2 bases and J 5 bases, with 24 bases left between them. Germline CDR1 and CDR2: MDHEN and SYDVKM. The CDR3 sequence is 18 residues long. This chain's CDR3 is CASSLPGPWGTAGYGYTF. CDR3 DNA: TGTGCCAGCAGTTTACCGGGACCGTGGGGGACCGCCGGATATGGCTACACCTTC.

The CDR3 DNA reads as TGTGCCAGCAGCTCCAGCTCCTACAATGAGCAGTTCTTC. The encoded protein is CASSSSSYNEQFF. V is TRBV7-9 and J is TRBJ2-1, with unresolved D. Germline V gene lookup returns CDR1 SEHNR and CDR2 FQNEAQ (reference sequence). With 4 bases removed from V and 0 bases from J, the gap between germline ends came to 4 bases. This CDR3 is built from 13 residues.

A few counts support this clone. The CDR3 loop is CASSHAPGTGFGYTF. The CDR3, as DNA: TGTGCCAGCAGTCATGCCCCCGGGACAGGGTTCGGCTACACCTTC. The rearrangement joins TRBV2 to TRBJ1-2, with TRBD1 identical over 9 bases. V trimming: 5 bases; J trimming: 8 bases; junction bases outside the gene matches: 12. The CDR3 loop spans 15 amino acids. CDR1 is SNHLY and CDR2 is FYNNEI in the germline V gene.

V is TRBV10-3 and J is TRBJ2-3; D perhaps matches TRBD2 (5 bases). The CDR3 sequence is 16 residues long. Trimming shortened V by 0 bases and J by 4 bases, and 14 bases separated the two germline ends. Germline-derived CDR1 and CDR2 are ENHRY and SYGVKD. Written as DNA, the CDR3 is TGTGCCATCAGTGAGTCCGGGGTTCGTCCGGCAGATACGCAGTATTTT. It encodes CAISESGVRPADTQYF.

This clone was picked up a small number of times. The chain joins TRBV6-1 to TRBJ1-5; D is uncertain. V gave up 3 bases and J gave up 0 bases, with 0 bases separating them. This CDR3 region has 12 residues. The germline V gene encodes CDR1 MNHNS and CDR2 SASEGT. The CDR3 protein is CASSDSNQPQHF. The DNA of the CDR3 is TGTGCCAGCAGTGATAGCAATCAGCCCCAGCATTTT.

J is TRBJ1-3 and V is TRBV7-9, with TRBD1 as a possible D gene (5 bases). Germline lookup yields CDR1 SEHNR and CDR2 FQNEAQ (reference sequence). The V gene lost 8 bases and the J gene lost 0 bases, with 8 bases spanning the gap. The CDR3 consists of 13 residues. The CDR3 here is CASGGASGNTIYF. The CDR3 DNA sequence: TGTGCCAGCGGGGGAGCCTCTGGAAACACCATATATTTT.

The rearrangement uses TRBV5-1 and TRBJ2-7, with 9 bases matching TRBD1. Germline CDR1 reads SGHRS; CDR2 reads YFSETQ. V lost 5 bases, J lost 5 bases, and 8 bases stayed unmatched. CDR3 length: 14 amino acids. In DNA, the CDR3 is TGCGCCAGCAGACTTGGACAGGGGACCCACGAGCAGTACTTC. Protein sequence: CASRLGQGTHEQYF.

This chain connects TRBV9 to TRBJ2-5, with 8 bases identical to TRBD2. Germline CDR1 and CDR2: SGDLS and YYNGEE. The CDR3 length is 15 residues. With V trimmed by 4 bases and J by 5 bases, 10 bases remained unmatched. DNA for the CDR3: TGTGCCAGCAGCACCGGACTAGCTCCAGGGGAGACCCAGTACTTC. This translates into CASSTGLAPGETQYF.

The chain employs TRBV5-1 and TRBJ2-7; D possibly matches TRBD1 or TRBD2 (5 bases each). Trimming removed 1 base at V and 6 bases at J, with 17 bases between. This CDR3 spans 15 amino acids. Germline V gene lookup returns CDR1 SGHRS and CDR2 YFSETQ. This CDR3 is CASSLLGVRAGEQYF. CDR3 sequence (DNA): TGCGCCAGCAGCTTGTTAGGGGTTCGGGCGGGCGAGCAGTACTTC.

In DNA form, the CDR3 reads TGTGCCAGCAGCTTAGCGCTTGGACACCTCGGGGAGCTGTTTTTT. This sequence encodes CASSLALGHLGELFF. The genes are TRBV7-6 and TRBJ2-2, with a tentative D call TRBD1 (5 bases). Looked up from germline, CDR1 is SGHVS and CDR2 is FNYEAQ. This CDR3 region has 15 residues. The V and J ends lost 0 bases and 7 bases respectively, with 12 bases between them.

The count of this clone is one. The V gene is TRBV19, the J gene TRBJ1-3, with D possibly TRBD1 on 5 matching bases. Trimming shortened V by 4 bases and J by 1 base, and 17 bases separated the two germline ends. CDR3 length: 17 amino acids. Per the germline V gene, CDR1 is LNHDA and CDR2 is SQIVND (reference sequence). CDR3 coding DNA: TGTGCCAGTAGTAATACCCAGGGTTCGGGATCTGGAAACACCATATATTTT. It specifies CASSNTQGSGSGNTIYF. The variable domain in full, with the rest retrieved from reference TRBV19 and TRBJ1-3, is DGGITQSPKYLFRKEGQNVTLSCEQNLNHDAMYWYRQDPGQGLRLIYYSQIVNDFQKGDIAEGYSVSREKKESFPLTVTSAQKNPTAFYLCASSNTQGSGSGNTIYFGEGSWLTVV.

The gene calls are TRBV2 and TRBJ1-1, with D uncertain. The CDR3 spans 13 residues. Trimming removed 3 bases from V and 8 bases from J, with 13 bases in between. Per germline, CDR1 SNHLY and CDR2 FYNNEI. The CDR3 coding sequence is TGTGCCAGCAGTGATTTGGCCCGCAGGGAAGCTTTCTTT. It specifies CASSDLARREAFF.

The chain combines TRBV6-5 with TRBJ2-1; tentatively, D is TRBD1 (5 bases). The germline CDR1 and CDR2 sequences are MNHEY and SVGAGI. This CDR3 spans 13 amino acids. Deletions cut 5 bases from V and 4 bases from J, with 9 bases between. The chain's CDR3 is CASSHRQYNEQFF. The CDR3 coding sequence is TGTGCCAGCAGTCATCGACAGTACAATGAGCAGTTCTTC.

This rearrangement joins TRBV27 to TRBJ2-2; no reliable D call. Germline values: CDR1 MNHEY, CDR2 SMNVEV (reference sequence). Trimming took off 3 bases at V and 3 bases at J, with 2 bases between the two ends. The CDR3 is 12 residues long. Written as DNA, the CDR3 is TGTGCCAGCAGTTTCTACACCGGGGAGCTGTTTTTT. This encodes CASSFYTGELFF.